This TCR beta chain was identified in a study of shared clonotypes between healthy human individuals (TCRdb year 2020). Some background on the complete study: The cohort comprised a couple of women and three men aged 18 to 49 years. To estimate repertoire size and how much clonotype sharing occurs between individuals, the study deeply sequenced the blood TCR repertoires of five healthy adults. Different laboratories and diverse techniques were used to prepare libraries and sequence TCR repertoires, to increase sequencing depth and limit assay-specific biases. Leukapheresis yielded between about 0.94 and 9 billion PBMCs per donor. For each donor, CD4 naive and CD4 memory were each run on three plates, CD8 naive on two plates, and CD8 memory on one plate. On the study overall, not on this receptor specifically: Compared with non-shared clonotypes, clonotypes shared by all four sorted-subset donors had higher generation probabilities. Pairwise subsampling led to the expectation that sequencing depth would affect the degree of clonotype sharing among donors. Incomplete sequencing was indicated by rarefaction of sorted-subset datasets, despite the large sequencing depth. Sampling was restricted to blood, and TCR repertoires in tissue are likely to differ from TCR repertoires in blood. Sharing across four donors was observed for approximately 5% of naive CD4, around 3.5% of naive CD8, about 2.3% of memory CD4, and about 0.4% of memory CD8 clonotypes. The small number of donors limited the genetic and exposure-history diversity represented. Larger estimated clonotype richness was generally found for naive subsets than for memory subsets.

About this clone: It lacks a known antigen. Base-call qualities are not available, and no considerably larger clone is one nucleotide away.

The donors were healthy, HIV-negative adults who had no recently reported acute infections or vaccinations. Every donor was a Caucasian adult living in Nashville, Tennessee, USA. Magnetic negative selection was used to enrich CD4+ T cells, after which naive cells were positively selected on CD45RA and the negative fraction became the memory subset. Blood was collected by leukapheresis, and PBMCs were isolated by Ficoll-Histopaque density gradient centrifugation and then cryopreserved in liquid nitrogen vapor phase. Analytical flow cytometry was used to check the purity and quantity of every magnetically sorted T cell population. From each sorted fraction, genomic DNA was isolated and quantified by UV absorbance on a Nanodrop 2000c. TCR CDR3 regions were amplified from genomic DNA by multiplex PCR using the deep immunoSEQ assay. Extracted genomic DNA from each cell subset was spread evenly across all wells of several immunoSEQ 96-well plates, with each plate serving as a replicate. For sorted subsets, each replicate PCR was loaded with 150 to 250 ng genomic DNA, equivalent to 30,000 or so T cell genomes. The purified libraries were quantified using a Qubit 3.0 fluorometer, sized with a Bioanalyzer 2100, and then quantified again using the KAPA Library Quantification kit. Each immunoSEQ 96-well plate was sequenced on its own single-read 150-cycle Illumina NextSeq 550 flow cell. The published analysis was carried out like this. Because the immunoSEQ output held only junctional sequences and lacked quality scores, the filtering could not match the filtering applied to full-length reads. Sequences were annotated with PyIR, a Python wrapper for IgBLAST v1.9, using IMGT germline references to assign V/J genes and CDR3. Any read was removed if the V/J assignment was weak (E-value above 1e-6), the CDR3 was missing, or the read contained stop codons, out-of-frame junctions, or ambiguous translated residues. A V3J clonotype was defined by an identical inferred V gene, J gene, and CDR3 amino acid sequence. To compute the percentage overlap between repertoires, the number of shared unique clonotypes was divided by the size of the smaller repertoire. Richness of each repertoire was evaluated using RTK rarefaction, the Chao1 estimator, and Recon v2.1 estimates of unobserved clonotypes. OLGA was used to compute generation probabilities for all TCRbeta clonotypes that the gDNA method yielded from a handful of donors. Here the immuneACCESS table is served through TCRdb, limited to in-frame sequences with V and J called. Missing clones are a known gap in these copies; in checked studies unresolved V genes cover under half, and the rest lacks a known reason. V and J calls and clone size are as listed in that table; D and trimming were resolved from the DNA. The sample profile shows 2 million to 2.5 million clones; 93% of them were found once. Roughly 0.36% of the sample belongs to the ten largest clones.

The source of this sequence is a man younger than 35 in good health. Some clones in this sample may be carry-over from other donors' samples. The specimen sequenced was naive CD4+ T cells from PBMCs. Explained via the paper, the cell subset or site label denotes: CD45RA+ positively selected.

The sequenced DNA is TGTGCCAGCAAGGTGGCAGGGGGTGGTGGAAACACCATATATTTT. Translated, it gives CASKVAGGGGNTIYF. This chain joins TRBV6-5 to TRBJ1-3, and TRBD1 aligns with 7 junction nucleotides. The junction shows trimming of 7 bases on V and 3 bases on J, and the gene matches do not reach 9 bases of it. From the germline V gene, CDR1 is MNHEY and CDR2 is SVGAGI. Measured from the cysteine to the phenylalanine, the CDR3 is 15 residues long. Of all the DNA, just the CDR3 is kept, 45 bases in frame from base 1.